This TCR beta chain is drawn from a study of cytomegalovirus exposure and HLA in healthy donors (dated by TCRdb to 2017 to 2019). About the study as a whole: In an earlier analysis of some 610 of the donors, 250 to 300 Gb of sequence data and 120 million or so unique TCR beta sequences from 150 million to 200 million T cells were reported. About 320 gigabases of sequencing data and approximately 85 million unique TCR sequences were included in an early release covering about 700 HLA-typed donors. Of the 300 to 450 genotyped donors, approximately 80% were placed in the genetic ancestry cluster associated with self-reported Caucasian donors. The aim of the study was to test whether cataloging public T cell receptors could identify signatures of past pathogen exposure. Using immunosequencing, the study profiled T cell repertoires from about 610 subjects and related those repertoires to cytomegalovirus serostatus. Besides the first cohort of roughly 640 subjects, a separate validation cohort made up of roughly 130 different subjects was used. High-throughput TCR immunosequencing, statistical association of individual TCRs with disease status, and machine learning were combined to predict cytomegalovirus infection status. In a later analysis, previously published TCR beta repertoires from 500 to 750 donors were re-analyzed and high-resolution HLA genotyping was added so that TCR occurrence patterns could be studied. Rather than drawing on any new phenotypic data, the later analysis identified candidate immune exposures from TCR beta sequences and the way those sequences occurred across donors. An earlier analysis of around 580 of the donors used high-throughput TCR beta sequencing to judge whether each TCR beta V gene segment behaved as functional or pseudogenic. Alongside the repertoire data, information on donor age, sex, ethnicity and CMV serostatus was compiled. Genome-wide SNP genotypes for about 65% of the roughly 700 donors were used in a later genetic analysis, which treated that subset as a discovery cohort. All discovery cohort repertoires had been generated on a single sequencing platform. HLA typing covered class I and class II loci at four-digit resolution. The number of typed donors differed by locus: about 620-640 for A, B, C, DRB1 and DQB1; some 540 for DQA1; some 590 for DPA1; and approximately 450 for DPB1. Because of strong linkage in the cohort, five DR-DQ haplotypes were treated as single units for association and clustering. Across some 400 genotyped donors of the cohort, an average of about 220,000 unique TCR beta nucleotide sequences per donor were sequenced, and roughly 20% of those sequences were non-productive.

The cohort comprised some 680 healthy bone marrow donors. All cohort members were sampled while nominally healthy, although unrecorded immune exposures were likely present. The donor tested CMV seropositive and was one of the 289 seropositive cohort members. Each donor provided a peripheral blood sample, and peripheral blood mononuclear cells were used for TCR beta sequencing. Genomic DNA extraction from the blood cell samples was performed with the Qiagen DNeasy Blood Extraction Kit. Library construction relied on the immunoSEQ multiplex PCR assay. For the multiplex PCR, a mixture combining 60 forward primers for TCR Vbeta segments and 13 reverse primers for TCR Jbeta segments was used. A multiplex PCR assay on genomic DNA amplified the CDR3 region of rearranged TCR beta genes. Amplified TCR beta libraries were sequenced as 87-base-pair reads on the Illumina HiSeq System. On the study's bioinformatics: A later analysis tallied roughly 76 million unique TCR beta chains across the 666 repertoires, and some 10 million of those chains were shared by two or more donors. To remove PCR and sequencing errors, raw reads were error-corrected and collapsed into unique sequences using a nearest-neighbor algorithm that merged closely related sequences. To assign V, D and J gene segments, CDR3 sequences were aligned to IMGT reference sequences. Each retained sequence needed at least a six-nucleotide match to both a V gene segment and a J gene segment. Rearrangements were called productive when the CDR3 lacked stop codons and stayed in frame with V and J; all others were non-productive. Following IMGT convention, CDR3 was defined as the stretch from the second conserved V-encoded cysteine up to the conserved J-encoded phenylalanine. Sequences without an unambiguous match to a single V gene segment were excluded from the earlier analysis of 587 of the donors. In an earlier analysis of roughly 500 of the donors, V segments were called functional above 56.7% productive rearrangements and were called segregating when the between-donor standard deviation exceeded 5%. A statistical classification framework was built for diagnosing cytomegalovirus status from the catalog of TCR beta chain sequences. A later analysis assigned V and J genes by comparing TCR nucleotide sequences with IMGT/GENE-DB human TR gene sequences. The TCRdist pipeline was used in a later analysis to assign CDR3 sequences and most-parsimonious VDJ recombination scenarios. In a later analysis, each TCR beta chain was defined by its CDR3 amino acid sequence together with its V-gene family, and reads without a unique V-gene family were excluded. In a later analysis, nearly 600 highly shared, low-generation-probability nucleotide sequences were removed to address suspected cross-contamination and a sequencing artifact. In a later analysis, a clonal expansion index for each public chain was calculated from normalized within-repertoire ranks of inferred template counts. In a later analysis, generation probabilities were computed with a VDJ recombination model fitted to out-of-frame rearrangements, and the resulting probabilities were checked against IGoR. Hypergeometric tests were used in a later analysis to score TCR-TCR, TCR-HLA and TCR-CMV co-occurrence, with a repertoire-size bias correction applied to the TCR pairs. To estimate false discovery rates, a later analysis permuted the HLA or CMV assignments 20 times. In a later analysis, co-occurring TCRs were grouped using DBSCAN, with TCRdist sequence similarity added in when clustering inside HLA-allele-positive subsets. Co-occurrence clustering excluded repertoires with fewer than 30,000 or more than 120,000 public chains, plus five with anomalous nucleotide sharing. The table comes from immuneACCESS by way of TCRdb, which keeps in-frame sequences with V and J called. Part of the clones is missing from these tables; in studies checked, under half for an unresolved V gene and the rest for unknown reasons. V and J calls and clone size are given by that table; D and trimming were obtained from the DNA. The sample table holds some 200,000 clones, of which roughly 77% were seen once. Clones ranked in the top ten supply more than 0.35% of the sample.

The germline V gene yields MGHRA for CDR1 and YSYEKL for CDR2. The CDR3, cysteine through phenylalanine, is 15 amino acids long. CDR3 DNA is the only sequence kept; it has 45 bases, read in frame from the first base. At the junction V is shortened by 2 bases and J by 3 bases; bases outside the gene matches: 6. This clone was detected a few times. Its antigen is still unknown. No base quality values were provided; no much bigger clone lies one nucleotide off. Results and caveats for the whole study, not just this receptor: In vitro tests confirmed that three of the cytomegalovirus-associated TCR beta chains recognize cytomegalovirus antigens. While some public TCRs were present in many individuals, most TCR sequences turned up only very rarely across donors. An earlier analysis of around 500 of the donors showed that most TCR beta V segments appeared in productive rearrangements either about 87% or about 30% of the time, which broadly matched IMGT annotations. Because some donors lacked HLA typing at each locus, the association tests relied only on the typed subset. Because counts were too low, approximately 15 rarely observed V segments, including chromosome 9 orphons, were excluded from the earlier analysis of around 640 of the donors. In a later analysis, the rate of TCR association differed among HLA loci, with DRB1 alleles having the most associated TCRs and HLA-C alleles having the fewest. Presence/absence analyses assumed roughly uniform sequencing depth across donors, an assumption that may not hold. In both the original and validation cohorts, the classifier was reported to diagnose cytomegalovirus status with high specificity and sensitivity. The study gave a list of about 170 TCR beta chains associated with cytomegalovirus. In a later analysis, HLA-associated TCR beta chains were found to be more clonally expanded and to have lower generation probabilities than equally common non-associated chains. A later analysis found that most CMV-associated TCR beta chains appeared HLA-restricted, with HLA associations seemingly driven largely by CMV exposure. The sequencing pipeline was judged likely to have produced a cluster of highly shared sequence variants as a technical artifact. A further reported finding was that TCR beta sequences accurately predicted the HLA-A and HLA-B alleles for most subjects in the first cohort. Correlated functional status among segregating V segments might be attributable to linkage disequilibrium, but an unknown experimental factor could not be ruled out. Some IMGT-functional V segments, including TRBV6-2 and TRBV6-3, could not be distinguished by the 87-base-pair reads and were therefore excluded. In a later analysis, around 15,000 TCR beta sequences were associated with specific HLA alleles at a false discovery rate of 0.05. When HLA alleles, especially DR and DQ, strongly co-occurred, TCR associations were difficult to assign to individual alleles. A later genetic analysis associated a missense DCLRE1C variant with V-gene and J-gene trimming of TCR beta chains, and an independent cohort replicated the association. The cohort was sequenced for TCR beta chains only, and without alpha or paired-chain data the features that could be detected were limited. In a later analysis, several top co-occurrence clusters were reported to appear linked to parvovirus B19, influenza, CMV and Epstein-Barr virus. CMV serostatus was the only immune exposure information available for the cohort. Compared with the roughly 670-donor mean, donors in an Asian-associated ancestry cluster had fewer N-insertions in productive TCRs, according to a later genetic analysis. According to the authors, the approach could potentially be generalized to other disease states and immunological phenotypes.

The origin of this receptor is a male donor in good health and CMV-seropositive. Specimen: PBMCs. The chain is encoded by TRBV4-1 joined to TRBJ2-7; TRBD1 matches 8 bases in the middle. The CDR3 sequence is CASSQLTDRGYEQYF. The nucleotide sequence is given as TGCGCCAGCAGCCAACTCACCGACAGGGGCTACGAGCAGTACTTC.